This T cell receptor (beta chain) derives from a study of blood T cell repertoires in COVID-19. Across the whole study: Samples came from the United States, Italy and Spain, spanning acute and convalescent COVID-19. T cells, B-cell-depleted T cells, or PBMCs supplied cDNA or gDNA.

Germline values: CDR1 MDHEN, CDR2 SYDVKM. The CDR3 has 14 residues. The junction had 6 bases not matched to a gene; V was cut back by 7 bases and J by 3 bases. Per the study methods: Reference gene primer amplification gave nucleated cell count estimates. The assay was immunoSEQ multiplex PCR, and TCRdb's table has in-frame clones only and misses some. V, J and clone size reflect that table, while D and trimming were determined from the DNA. Found here are roughly 130,000 clones, about 88% of them singletons; the top ten hold around 3.6%. Sequencing was performed on peripheral blood. This receptor was obtained from a man aged 50-60 years with active COVID-19. The J gene is TRBJ1-2, the V gene TRBV28; 9 nucleotides match TRBD1. DNA for the CDR3: TGTGCCAGCAAAACAGGGGGCGCTGACTATGGCTACACCTTC. It translates to CASKTGGADYGYTF.